This TCR beta chain comes out of a study of T cell repertoires in aging, cancer and after chemotherapy. Study-wide results and caveats: These repertoire data do not allow conclusions about immunological memory after chemotherapy. Across the chemotherapy interval, each cancer cohort showed higher median generation probability, suggesting thymic rebound.

Amplification of TCR beta used genomic DNA extracted from peripheral blood. Concerning this clonotype: What it recognizes is unknown.

Rearranged V-D-J TRB sequences were amplified with a mixed TRB-A/B primer pool. Using its own MiXCR run on the multiplex PCR reads, TCRdb lists one record per CDR3 protein. The sample holds about 9,400 distinct CDR3 sequences, approximately 40% seen once. There are 15 residues in the CDR3. With 0 bases removed from V and 6 bases from J, the gap between germline ends came to 11 bases. Per the germline V gene, CDR1 is SGHNT and CDR2 is YENEEA. This clonotype was sampled from a human donor in good health. V is TRBV11-3 and J is TRBJ2-2, with D possibly matching TRBD1 (5 bases). Sequencing used blood. The CDR3 DNA is TGTGCCAGCAGCTTAGACAGGGTTTTAGCCGGGGAGCTGTTTTTT. This codes for CASSLDRVLAGELFF.